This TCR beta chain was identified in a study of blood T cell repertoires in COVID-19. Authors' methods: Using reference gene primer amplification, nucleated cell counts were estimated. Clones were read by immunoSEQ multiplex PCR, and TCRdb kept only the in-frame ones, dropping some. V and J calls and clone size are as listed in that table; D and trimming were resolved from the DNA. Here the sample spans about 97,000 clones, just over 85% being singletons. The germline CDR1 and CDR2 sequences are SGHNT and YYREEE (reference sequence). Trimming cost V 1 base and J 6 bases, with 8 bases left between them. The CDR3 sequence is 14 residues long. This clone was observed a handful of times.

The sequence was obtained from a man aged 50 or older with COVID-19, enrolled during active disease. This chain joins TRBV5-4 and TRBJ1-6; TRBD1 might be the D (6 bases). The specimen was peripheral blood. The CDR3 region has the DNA TGTGCCAGCAGCTTGAAGGACAGTAATTCACCCCTCCACTTT. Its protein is CASSLKDSNSPLHF.